A single sample is the source of the 10 T cell receptor beta chains below, sequenced in a study of beta chain features in type 1 diabetes. Study-wide results and limits: In all four CD4+ subsets, TCRB CDR3 length was significantly, moderately reduced in type 1 diabetes.

Expressed TCRB transcripts were sequenced, since all the RNA that had been isolated was reverse transcribed. The method was immunoSEQ multiplex PCR; TCRdb's version includes in-frame clones alone and lacks a portion of them. Among about 640,000 clones listed, 12% were seen once. Antigen specificity for these receptors is unknown. Sequences were obtained from naive CD4+ T cells from blood. The source of these receptors is a young man with type 1 diabetes.

This clone came up a few times. V gene TRBV5-6 combines with J gene TRBJ2-6; D is ambiguous. The CDR3 is 17 residues long. V was clipped by 2 bases and J by 0 bases, with 12 bases between them. Germline V CDR1 and CDR2: SGHDT, YYEEEE. In DNA form, the CDR3 reads TGTGCCAGCAGCTTCGGATTTCCTGACTCTGGGGCCAACGTCCTGACTTTC. Amino acids: CASSFGFPDSGANVLTF.

The sample holds a few counts of this clone. The V call is TRBV19, the J call TRBJ1-2; 8 positions agree with TRBD1. Germline loops: CDR1 LNHDA, CDR2 SQIVND (reference sequence). The V and J ends lost 5 bases and 8 bases, in that order; junction bases with no gene match: 13. This CDR3 region has 15 residues. CDR3 nucleotide sequence: TGTGCCAGTAGTCCCTTCCAGGACAGGGAGGAAGGCTACACCTTC. Protein product: CASSPFQDREEGYTF. Supplemented by reference TRBV19 and TRBJ1-2, the full variable domain reads DGGITQSPKYLFRKEGQNVTLSCEQNLNHDAMYWYRQDPGQGLRLIYYSQIVNDFQKGDIAEGYSVSREKKESFPLTVTSAQKNPTAFYLCASSPFQDREEGYTFGSGTRLTVV.

The chain couples TRBV25-1 to TRBJ2-1; 10 bases fit TRBD1. This CDR3 contains 13 residues. Germline V gene lookup returns CDR1 MGHDK and CDR2 SYGVNS. V lost 6 bases to trimming and J lost 9 bases; unmatched junction nucleotides: 5. CDR3 coding DNA: TGTGCCAGCAGGGCGACAGGGGGCGGTGAGCAGTTCTTC. This gives the protein CASRATGGGEQFF. Complete variable domain (other parts from reference TRBV25-1 and TRBJ2-1): EADIYQTPRYLVIGTGKKITLECSQTMGHDKMYWYQQDPGMELHLIHYSYGVNSTEKGDLSSESTVSRIRTEHFPLTLESARPSHTSQYLCASRATGGGEQFFGPGTRLTVL.

This clone was detected only once. The chain joins TRBV4-2 to TRBJ1-2, with 7 bases that match TRBD1. In germline, CDR1 is LGHNA, CDR2 YNFKEQ. With 0 bases clipped from V and 4 bases from J, the junction kept 14 bases outside the gene matches. The CDR3 runs 18 residues. CDR3 sequence: CASSQDSQNLEGAYGYTF. In DNA form, the CDR3 reads TGTGCCAGCAGCCAAGATTCCCAAAACTTGGAGGGGGCCTATGGCTACACCTTC.

The J gene is TRBJ2-2, the V gene TRBV28; no definite D call. Trimming took 5 bases from V and 11 from J, leaving 12 bases between them. Looked up from germline, CDR1 is MDHEN and CDR2 is SYDVKM. The CDR3 runs to 12 residues. CDR3 residues: CASSPRIVELFF. The CDR3, as DNA: TGTGCCAGCAGTCCCCGGATTGTAGAGCTGTTTTTT.

The sample holds a few counts of this clone. This chain links TRBV13 with TRBJ1-2; 9 bases map to TRBD1. The CDR3 spans 16 residues. CDR1 PRHDT and CDR2 FYEKMQ come from the germline V gene (reference sequence). V shed 1 base and J 3 bases; nucleotides not matched to a gene: 6. The chain's CDR3 is CASSLASDRGDYGYTF. CDR3 DNA sequence: TGTGCCAGCAGCTTAGCATCGGACAGGGGTGACTATGGCTACACCTTC.

Only a few counts were recorded for this clone. The rearrangement uses TRBV5-4 and TRBJ1-1; D is perhaps TRBD1 (6 bases). V dropped 4 bases and J dropped 1 base, with 11 bases sitting between them. The CDR3 runs 14 residues. CDR1 is SGHNT and CDR2 is YYREEE in the germline V gene (reference sequence). CDR3 loop: CASSRDTSNTEAFF. The CDR3 coding sequence is TGTGCCAGCAGCCGGGACACTTCGAACACTGAAGCTTTCTTT. Variable domain in full (rest from reference TRBV5-4 and TRBJ1-1): ETGVTQSPTHLIKTRGQQVTLRCSSQSGHNTVSWYQQALGQGPQFIFQYYREEENGRGNFPPRFSGLQFPNYSSELNVNALELDDSALYLCASSRDTSNTEAFFGQGTRLTVV.

This clone has only a few counts. V is TRBV6-5 and J is TRBJ2-5; D is possibly TRBD1 (6 bases). V lost 4 bases and J lost 7, with 19 bases in between. The V gene's germline CDR1 is MNHEY and CDR2 SVGAGI. This CDR3 has 15 residues. This CDR3 is CASSSDYRDVGTQYF. CDR3 nucleotide sequence: TGTGCCAGCAGTTCCGATTACAGGGATGTCGGGACCCAGTACTTC.

This clone has just a few counts. The chain links TRBV30 to TRBJ2-1; the D is unclear. CDR3 size: 13 residues. Trimming left V 7 bases short and J 2 bases short, with 12 bases between. Looked up from germline, CDR1 is GTSNPN and CDR2 is SVGIG (reference sequence). The CDR3 nucleotides are TGTGCCTTACCGGGCCTCGCCTACAATGAGCAGTTCTTC. Protein: CALPGLAYNEQFF.

The chain carries TRBV7-2 and TRBJ1-5; D remains unclear. Germline values: CDR1 SGHTA, CDR2 FQGNSA. This CDR3 comprises 16 residues. Between the trimmed V and J ends, which lost 2 bases and 0 bases, there was a span of 11 bases. Here the CDR3 DNA reads TGTGCCAGCAGCTTATCCCCCGACTATAGCAATCAGCCCCAGCATTTT. Translation: CASSLSPDYSNQPQHF.